Described below is a single T cell receptor beta chain sequence and its context. This clone's antigen is unknown. The record has no base qualities; no much larger clone is one base away. Taken from cysteine to phenylalanine, the CDR3 has 12 residues. CDR3 DNA only is kept here, 36 bases in frame from base 1. As encoded in the germline V gene (reference sequence), CDR1 is LGHDT while CDR2 is YNNKEL. A distance of 7 bases separates the germline ends of V and J, which lose 1 base and 7 bases respectively. The data stem from a study of blood T cell repertoires in COVID-19 (dated by TCRdb to the early 2020s). Broadly, across the study: Collaborator samples came from the United States, Italy and Spain and covered acute and convalescent phases of COVID-19. The samples were drawn from the first 160 participants of the ongoing ImmuneRACE study and from some 1,300 subjects provided by 6 global collaborators. The dataset comprised deeply sampled blood TCRbeta repertoires from subjects exposed to, actively infected with, or recovered from COVID-19. The repertoires were released in a freely available public database meant as a resource for research on the immune response to SARS-CoV-2. Where available, HLA class I and class II types were taken from metadata supplied by the sample provider and were not determined by assay-based typing. The material from the prospective study consisted of cDNA or gDNA derived from T cells, B-cell-depleted T cells, or PBMCs. The sample metadata nearly always contained a de-identified subject ID, COVID-19 status, age in years and sex. Study-wide findings and limitations: How much clinical and demographic metadata was included differed by source and by participant, and the metadata was provided uncurated.

TCRbeta CDR3 regions were amplified from genomic DNA using the immunoSEQ Assay, a bias-controlled multiplex PCR. In the original analysis: The number of nucleated cells in each sample was estimated by amplification of reference gene primers within the assay. Sequence reads were collapsed and filtered to measure the absolute abundance of every unique TCRbeta CDR3 rearrangement. For each sample, productive Simpson clonality was calculated as the square root of Simpson's diversity index over productive rearrangements. Not all clones reach the TCRdb copy of this immuneACCESS table, which keeps in-frame sequences only. Checked studies attribute under half of the gap to unresolved V genes and leave the rest unexplained. The D gene and trimming were derived from the DNA, and the V and J assignments and clone size from that table. Counted in this sample were 300,000 to 350,000 clones; approximately 85% of them appeared once. Roughly 2.2% of the sample belongs to the ten largest clones.

Participants in the prospective study were aged about 18 to 95 years, lived in approximately 26 United States geographic areas, and enrolled through a virtual design. In the prospective study, participants were assigned to cohorts based on the clinical history participants reported in a screening survey and a study questionnaire. Recovered participants in ImmuneRACE Cohort 3 were defined as having two consecutive negative NP/OP PCR tests, clearance from a healthcare professional, or resolution of symptoms. In the prospective study, mobile phlebotomists collected whole blood, serum and a nasopharyngeal or oropharyngeal swab from each participant. Additional blood draws and questionnaires over an approximately two-month period could optionally be provided by prospective study participants. Before DNA extraction, prospective study blood samples were shipped either frozen or at room temperature.

The sequence was obtained from a man in his thirties or forties who had recovered from COVID-19. The chain joins TRBV3-1 (or the pseudogene TRBV3-2) to TRBJ1-1, with the D gene uncertain. The specimen was PBMCs or T cells enriched from blood (not recorded which). The CDR3 protein sequence reads: CASSQVAGEAFF. The nucleotides read TGTGCCAGCAGCCAAGTTGCGGGTGAAGCTTTCTTT.